The clone carrying this TCR beta chain was seen a handful of times. The antigen is undetermined. This record belongs to a study of CD8 T cells in ankylosing spondylitis. V was pared by 6 bases and J by 6 bases, with 9 bases of the junction left unmatched. The CDR3 is 15 amino acids. Germline V gene sequence: CDR1 MDHEN, CDR2 SYDVKM. Preparation of TCR beta libraries was done by quantitative 5'-RACE with molecular barcodes. TCRdb reprocessed the 5' RACE reads with MiXCR, giving one entry per CDR3 protein. The sample holds roughly 68,000 distinct CDR3 sequences, about 6% seen once. Regarding the study as a whole: Clones tied to disease were said to be significantly enriched in matched ankylosing spondylitis synovial fluid. Some motif variants had been reported before (in reactive arthritis synovial fluid and blood).

This receptor was identified in a male donor with ankylosing spondylitis. The sequenced sample consisted of synovial fluid, either unsorted or a sorted T cell fraction (not recorded which). V is TRBV28 and J is TRBJ1-5; TRBD1 agrees at 9 bases. The CDR3 is CASSYRQGVVQPQHF. CDR3 DNA: TGTGCCAGCAGCTATCGACAGGGGGTGGTTCAGCCCCAGCATTTT. Full variable domain (remainder filled in from reference TRBV28 and TRBJ1-5): DVKVTQSSRYLVKRTGEKVFLECVQDMDHENMFWYRQDPGLGLRLIYFSYDVKMKEKGDIPEGYSVSREKKERFSLILESASTNQTSMYLCASSYRQGVVQPQHFGDGTRLSIL.